The 15 T cell receptor beta chains reported below all come from one sample, sequenced in a study of somatic mutations in cytotoxic T cells in rheumatoid arthritis. Profiling relied on immunoSEQ multiplex PCR, and the TCRdb table lists in-frame clones only, not all of them. The repertoire consists of under 20,000 clones, with 78% occurring once and the leading ten covering roughly 16%. Material: CD8+ T cells sorted from blood. These receptor sequences come from an adult with rheumatoid arthritis.

J is TRBJ2-7 and V is TRBV7-2; D is possibly TRBD1 (5 bases). The CDR3 runs 15 residues. Between the trimmed V and J ends, which lost 5 bases and 6 bases, there was a span of 20 bases. Germline V gene data show CDR1 as SGHTA and CDR2 as FQGNSA. CDR3 residues: CASSRTGPFEVEQYF. The CDR3 DNA follows: TGTGCCAGCAGCCGAACAGGTCCGTTCGAGGTCGAGCAGTACTTC.

V gene TRBV7-8 combines with J gene TRBJ2-7, with D perhaps given as TRBD1 or TRBD2 (5 bases each). Germline assignment: CDR1 SGHVS and CDR2 FQNEAQ. This CDR3 spans 14 amino acids. The V end was cut by 5 bases, the J end by 3 bases, with 14 bases between. CDR3 residues: CASSRGDRIYEQYF. The CDR3 DNA follows: TGTGCCAGCAGCCGAGGGGATCGAATCTACGAGCAGTACTTC.

This rearrangement joins TRBV7-2 to TRBJ1-5; 8 positions agree with TRBD1. After removal of 2 bases from V and 6 bases from J, the junction contained 6 bases not matched to a gene. CDR1 is SGHTA, CDR2 FQGNSA, per germline. The CDR3 has 15 residues. The CDR3 DNA reads as TGTGCCAGCAGCTTAACCAGGGGGCTCCCTCAGCCCCAGCATTTT. Its protein is CASSLTRGLPQPQHF. The full variable domain, completed using reference TRBV7-2 and TRBJ1-5, is GAGVSQSPSNKVTEKGKDVELRCDPISGHTALYWYRQSLGQGLEFLIYFQGNSAPDKSGLPSDRFSAERTGGSVSTLTIQRTQQEDSAVYLCASSLTRGLPQPQHFGDGTRLSIL.

By share, this clone counts as medium-sized. This chain connects TRBV5-6 to TRBJ2-1, with 9 bases fitting TRBD1. CDR1 is SGHDT and CDR2 is YYEEEE in the germline V gene. The CDR3 runs 15 residues. With V trimmed by 4 bases and J by 4 bases, 6 bases remained unmatched. The CDR3 coding sequence is TGTGCCAGCAGCGTCGGGGACAGGGCTTACAATGAGCAGTTCTTC. This sequence encodes CASSVGDRAYNEQFF.

This rearrangement joins TRBV6-5 to TRBJ1-2, with TRBD1 as a possible D gene (5 bases). V lost 0 bases and J 6 bases, leaving 11 bases between the germline ends. The CDR3 extends over 14 amino acids. CDR1 and CDR2 from the germline V gene are MNHEY and SVGAGI. Here the CDR3 reads CASSYSRGFDGYTF. The CDR3 bases are TGTGCCAGCAGTTACTCACGGGGCTTCGATGGCTACACCTTC.

This rearrangement joins TRBV5-5 to TRBJ1-2; no clear D gene. Trimming shortened V by 3 bases and J by 1 base, and 13 bases separated the two germline ends. The CDR3 runs 15 residues. CDR1 SGHKS and CDR2 YYEKEE come from the germline V gene (reference sequence). The CDR3 loop is CASSSRGVLNYGYTF. CDR3 coding DNA: TGTGCCAGCAGCTCCCGGGGAGTTCTTAACTATGGCTACACCTTC.

J is TRBJ1-2 and V is TRBV10-2; D not certain. The ends were cut back, 6 bases at V and 6 bases at J, with 8 bases in the middle. Per the germline V gene, CDR1 is WSHSY and CDR2 is SAAADI. The CDR3 has 11 amino acids. CDR3 in amino acids: CASRGKDGYTF. In DNA, the CDR3 is TGCGCCAGCAGGGGGAAGGATGGCTACACCTTC.

The rearrangement joins TRBV19 to TRBJ2-1; weak D call: TRBD2 (5 bases). Between the trimmed V and J ends, which lost 7 bases and 0 bases, there was a span of 10 bases. The germline V gene has CDR1 LNHDA and CDR2 SQIVND (reference sequence). This CDR3 is 14 amino acids long. CDR3 sequence: CASNMGSSYNEQFF. CDR3 nucleotide sequence: TGTGCCAGTAACATGGGGAGCTCCTACAATGAGCAGTTCTTC. Full variable domain (remainder filled in from reference TRBV19 and TRBJ2-1): DGGITQSPKYLFRKEGQNVTLSCEQNLNHDAMYWYRQDPGQGLRLIYYSQIVNDFQKGDIAEGYSVSREKKESFPLTVTSAQKNPTAFYLCASNMGSSYNEQFFGPGTRLTVL.

J is TRBJ1-2 and V is TRBV16; perhaps TRBD1 as D (6 bases). V dropped 2 bases and J dropped 7 bases, with 8 bases sitting between them. The CDR3 runs 12 residues. The V gene's germline CDR1 is KGHSY and CDR2 FQNENV. As DNA, the CDR3 is TGTGCCAGCAGCCAACCGGGGGCTGGCTACACCTTC. This codes for CASSQPGAGYTF.

On this clone itself: Being one base from a much bigger clone, this may be a read error. The rearrangement links TRBV27 to TRBJ1-1, with a possible D match to TRBD1 (5 bases). The germline V gene encodes CDR1 MNHEY and CDR2 SMNVEV (reference sequence). Trimming removed 5 bases at V and 4 bases at J, with 11 bases between. The length of the CDR3 is 13 residues. The CDR3 DNA is TGTGCCAGCAGTCCGGGGGGGGGCACTGAAGCTTTCTTT. Protein sequence: CASSPGGGTEAFF.

This chain uses TRBV25-1 with TRBJ2-1; D gene unclear. Germline assignment: CDR1 MGHDK and CDR2 SYGVNS. The V and J ends lost 0 bases and 5 bases respectively, with 14 bases between them. The CDR3 spans 16 residues. CDR3 protein: CASSEYRAGLNNEQFF. CDR3 nucleotide sequence: TGTGCCAGCAGTGAATATAGGGCAGGCCTAAACAATGAGCAGTTCTTC.

The chain couples TRBV7-2 to TRBJ2-2; no definite D call. The germline V gene has CDR1 SGHTA and CDR2 FQGNSA. This CDR3 spans 14 amino acids. The V end lost 1 base, the J end lost 1 base, and 4 bases lay between the germline ends. The CDR3 here is CASSLGVNTGELFF. The CDR3 DNA reads as TGTGCCAGCAGCTTAGGGGTGAACACCGGGGAGCTGTTTTTT.

This clone was seen a single time. The DNA for the CDR3 is TGTGCCAGCAGCTTAAGACAGGGTGATGGGGATACGCAGTATTTT. Its protein is CASSLRQGDGDTQYF. The J gene is TRBJ2-3, the V gene TRBV7-9, with 7 bases matching TRBD1. The CDR3 is made up of 15 amino acids. The J segment lost 6 bases and the V segment lost 2 bases, leaving 8 bases of the junction unmatched. The V gene's germline CDR1 is SEHNR and CDR2 FQNEAQ (reference sequence).

The rearrangement links TRBV15 to TRBJ2-2, with 8 bases lining up with TRBD1. J lost 7 bases, V lost 3 bases, and 19 bases had no gene match. CDR1 is LNHNV and CDR2 is YYDKDF in the germline V gene (reference sequence). The CDR3 is made up of 19 amino acids. The CDR3 reads CATSSDSPDRGHGGGELFF. CDR3 DNA sequence: TGTGCCACCAGCAGCGACTCCCCCGACAGGGGTCATGGAGGCGGGGAGCTGTTTTTT. The variable domain in full, with the rest retrieved from reference TRBV15 and TRBJ2-2, is DAMVIQNPRYQVTQFGKPVTLSCSQTLNHNVMYWYQQKSSQAPKLLFHYYDKDFNNEADTPDNFQSRRPNTSFCFLDIRSPGLGDTAMYLCATSSDSPDRGHGGGELFFGEGSRLTVL.

The CDR3 loop reads CAWTQGTNEKLFF. The CDR3 DNA sequence: TGTGCCTGGACGCAGGGAACTAATGAAAAACTGTTTTTT. The chain is built from TRBV30 and TRBJ1-4; tentative D call: TRBD1 (5 bases). This CDR3 comprises 13 residues. Trimming stripped 4 bases from V and 1 base from J, with 7 bases between. Germline values: CDR1 GTSNPN, CDR2 SVGIG (reference sequence).